The rows below give T cell receptor beta chains drawn from one sample of a study of blood T cells in healthy people across ages. TCRdb redid the calling of the 5' RACE reads with MiXCR, one entry per CDR3 protein. This table has about a million distinct CDR3 sequences, roughly 51% appearing once. The sample consisted of blood. These receptors all come from a woman aged 60-75 years in good health. Each CDR3 is given with its conserved first and last residue. Fields, in order: D gene, J gene, V gene, clone size, CDR3 protein, CDR3 DNA. A D gene is named only where the DNA matches it firmly. Clone size appears in some rows only: once, few, many, or a class for an expanded clone.

. TRBJ2-7 TRBV3-1 . CASSQSSKGEQYF TGTGCCAGCAGCCAATCTAGCAAGGGCGAGCAGTACTTC
TRBD2 TRBJ2-3 TRBV5-1 . CASSLPAGEADTQYF TGCGCCAGCAGCTTGCCAGCGGGAGAGGCAGATACGCAGTATTTT
. TRBJ2-7 TRBV29-1 . CSVVPWGQGGSYEQYF TGCAGCGTTGTGCCTTGGGGCCAGGGTGGCTCCTACGAGCAGTACTTC
TRBD2 TRBJ2-1 TRBV4-1 . CASSQVLPSGGPWGEQFF TGCGCCAGCAGCCAAGTCTTGCCCAGCGGGGGACCGTGGGGAGAGCAGTTCTTC
. TRBJ2-3 TRBV5-1 few CASSQTTSTDTQYF TGCGCCAGCAGCCAGACAACTAGCACAGATACGCAGTATTTT
TRBD1 TRBJ2-5 TRBV4-3 . CASSQSRGLGKTQYF TGCGCCAGCAGCCAGTCTAGGGGGCTGGGGAAGACCCAGTACTTC
TRBD2 TRBJ2-7 TRBV11-2 . CASSLQREPRYEQYF TGTGCCAGCAGCTTACAGCGGGAGCCTCGATACGAGCAGTACTTC
TRBD2 TRBJ2-1 TRBV20-1 . CSARVQTSGHNEQFF TGCAGTGCTAGAGTCCAAACTAGCGGGCACAATGAGCAGTTCTTC
. TRBJ2-7 TRBV4-1 few CASSISPGTAYEQYF TGCGCCAGCAGCATCAGCCCCGGGACCGCCTACGAGCAGTACTTC
. TRBJ2-5 TRBV4-1 . CASSQTIADLYNEQYF TGCGCCAGCAGCCAAACTATAGCGGATCTCTACAATGAGCAGTACTTC
. TRBJ2-3 TRBV11-2 few CASSLVSAPTDTQYF TGTGCCAGCAGCTTAGTCAGCGCCCCAACAGATACGCAGTATTTT
. TRBJ2-7 TRBV28 few CASARFRSQYF TGTGCCAGCGCCCGTTTCCGGTCCCAGTACTTC
. TRBJ2-5 TRBV29-1 few CSVVGTAETQYF TGCAGCGTCGTAGGGACGGCGGAGACCCAGTACTTC
. TRBJ2-3 TRBV20-1 . CSAVGRAYTDTQYF TGCAGTGCTGTCGGTAGAGCCTACACAGATACGCAGTATTTT
. TRBJ2-7 TRBV10-3 . CAISESWVPSSYNEQYF TGTGCCATCAGTGAGTCCTGGGTCCCGAGCTCCTACAATGAGCAGTACTTC
. TRBJ2-7 TRBV27 . CASDQGLARGLYEQYF TGTGCCAGCGATCAAGGGCTAGCGAGAGGCCTCTACGAGCAGTACTTC
TRBD2 TRBJ2-3 TRBV30 . CAWTSGTTDTQYF TGTGCCTGGACTAGCGGGACCACAGATACGCAGTATTTT
TRBD1 TRBJ1-2 TRBV2 . CARRSGGDGYTF TGTGCCAGACGCTCAGGGGGCGATGGCTACACCTTC
TRBD2 TRBJ2-4 TRBV7-2 . CASSNGLAGGPSKDIQYF TGTGCCAGCAGCAATGGACTAGCGGGAGGGCCGAGCAAAGACATTCAGTACTTC
. TRBJ2-7 TRBV12-3/TRBV12-4 few CASSPGGLNEQYF TGTGCCAGCTCACCTGGGGGGTTGAACGAGCAGTACTTC
. TRBJ2-5 TRBV5-1 few CASSWSQGAEETQYF TGCGCCAGCAGCTGGTCACAGGGAGCGGAAGAGACCCAGTACTTC
. TRBJ2-1 TRBV5-1 few CASSYSVRNEQFF TGCGCCAGCAGCTATAGCGTCCGCAATGAGCAGTTCTTC
. TRBJ1-1 TRBV20-1 few CSARWVLTEAFF TGCAGTGCTAGATGGGTACTCACTGAAGCTTTCTTT
TRBD2 TRBJ2-1 TRBV2 . CASGLAGGHSYNEQFF TGTGCCAGCGGACTAGCGGGAGGGCATTCCTACAATGAGCAGTTCTTC
TRBD2 TRBJ2-1 TRBV5-1 . CASSSGTLAGFYNEQFF TGCGCCAGCAGCTCGGGGACACTAGCGGGATTTTACAATGAGCAGTTCTTC
. TRBJ2-5 TRBV18 . CASSPQTNVQETQYF TGTGCCAGCTCACCCCAGACTAACGTCCAAGAGACCCAGTACTTC
TRBD2 TRBJ2-7 TRBV7-2 . CASSMTGTSDSYEQYF TGTGCCAGCAGCATGACCGGGACTAGCGACTCCTACGAGCAGTACTTC
. TRBJ2-7 TRBV29-1 . CGVGKDSSEQYF TGCGGCGTGGGGAAGGACTCGAGCGAGCAGTACTTC
. TRBJ2-7 TRBV20-1 many CSARGIRENYEQYF TGCAGTGCTAGAGGCATACGGGAAAATTACGAGCAGTACTTC